Below are 17 T cell receptor beta chains sequenced from a single sample in a study of shared clonotypes between healthy human individuals. Generated by immunoSEQ multiplex PCR, the TCRdb table keeps only in-frame clones and is missing some. The sample has under 2,500,000 clones, almost 96% seen once. Sequenced input: naive CD4+ T cells sorted from blood. As to subset: CD45RA+ positively selected. The receptors stem from a man aged 18 to 29 in good health.

The chain couples TRBV6-1 to TRBJ2-5; 9 positions match TRBD1. The CDR3 sequence is 16 residues long. V dropped 0 bases and J dropped 5; count of bases not matched to a gene: 7. Germline V gene lookup returns CDR1 MNHNS and CDR2 SASEGT. The CDR3, as DNA: TGTGCCAGCAGTGAAGCTGGGACAGGGAGATGGGAGACCCAGTACTTC. Translation: CASSEAGTGRWETQYF.

The chain has TRBV6-1 and TRBJ2-6; D is ambiguous. Trimming removed 2 bases at V and 0 bases at J, with 14 bases between. Germline assignment: CDR1 MNHNS and CDR2 SASEGT. The CDR3 sequence is 18 residues long. CDR3 residues: CASSERGTTLSGANVLTF. The DNA of the CDR3 is TGTGCCAGCAGTGAACGAGGAACGACCCTCTCTGGGGCCAACGTCCTGACTTTC.

This rearrangement joins TRBV19 to TRBJ1-6, with a weak D call TRBD1 (6 bases). CDR3 length: 15 amino acids. CDR1 and CDR2 from the germline V gene are LNHDA and SQIVND (reference sequence). Trimming stripped 1 base from V and 4 bases from J, with 8 bases between. DNA for the CDR3: TGTGCCAGTAGTATAGGGACAGAGTATAATTCACCCCTCCACTTT. It is translated as CASSIGTEYNSPLHF. Using reference TRBV19 and TRBJ1-6 for the parts outside the CDR3, the full variable domain is DGGITQSPKYLFRKEGQNVTLSCEQNLNHDAMYWYRQDPGQGLRLIYYSQIVNDFQKGDIAEGYSVSREKKESFPLTVTSAQKNPTAFYLCASSIGTEYNSPLHFGNGTRLTVT.

The chain carries TRBV2 and TRBJ1-6; D unresolved. Germline V gene lookup returns CDR1 SNHLY and CDR2 FYNNEI. V lost 7 bases, J lost 7 bases, and 11 bases lay in between. The CDR3 covers 13 residues. The CDR3 is CASMVSSNSPLHF. The DNA of the CDR3 is TGTGCCAGCATGGTCAGTTCAAATTCACCCCTCCACTTT.

This clone showed up just once. V usage is TRBV6-6 and J usage is TRBJ1-5, with 9 nucleotides matching TRBD1. This CDR3 has 16 residues. Germline V gene sequence: CDR1 MNHNY, CDR2 SVGAGI (reference sequence). Trimming removed 7 bases from V and 4 bases from J; junction bases left unmatched: 11. CDR3: CASTSGQGMGNQPQHF. CDR3 DNA: TGTGCCAGCACCTCAGGACAGGGGATGGGAAATCAGCCCCAGCATTTT.

The table lists this clone with a count of one. The V gene is TRBV4-3, the J gene TRBJ2-3; TRBD2 might be the D (6 bases). CDR3 length: 17 residues. Trimming took 1 base from V and 0 from J, leaving 14 bases between them. Per the germline V gene, CDR1 is LGHNA and CDR2 is YSLEER. DNA of the CDR3: TGCGCCAGCAGCCAAGTCCTTAGCGGACCTAGCACAGATACGCAGTATTTT. Its translation: CASSQVLSGPSTDTQYF.

CDR3 loop: CASSGATGAQETQYF. Here the CDR3 DNA reads TGCGCCAGCAGCGGGGCGACAGGTGCCCAAGAGACCCAGTACTTC. V and J are TRBV5-1 and TRBJ2-5; maybe TRBD1 (6 bases). Germline values: CDR1 SGHRS, CDR2 YFSETQ. V lost 4 bases and J lost 1, with 14 bases in between. The CDR3 is 15 amino acids.

The V gene is TRBV5-1, the J gene TRBJ2-2, with D perhaps TRBD2 (6 bases). This CDR3 is 15 amino acids long. Germline V gene lookup returns CDR1 SGHRS and CDR2 YFSETQ. The germline V and J ends were trimmed by 1 base and 6 bases, with 13 bases remaining between them. DNA for the CDR3: TGCGCCAGCAGCTTGAGAGCGGGCGGACCCGGGGAGCTGTTTTTT. This codes for CASSLRAGGPGELFF.

The CDR3 DNA follows: TGTGCCACCATGGGACTAGCGGGAGTTGGCGAGCAGTACTTC. It translates to CATMGLAGVGEQYF. The chain joins TRBV19 to TRBJ2-7; 14 positions match TRBD2. This CDR3 is 14 amino acids long. Germline V CDR1 and CDR2: LNHDA, SQIVND (reference sequence). The V segment lost 10 bases and the J segment 6 bases; nucleotides outside the gene matches: 8. The whole variable domain, remainder taken from reference TRBV19 and TRBJ2-7, is DGGITQSPKYLFRKEGQNVTLSCEQNLNHDAMYWYRQDPGQGLRLIYYSQIVNDFQKGDIAEGYSVSREKKESFPLTVTSAQKNPTAFYLCATMGLAGVGEQYFGPGTRLTVT.

The rearrangement links TRBV5-8 to TRBJ2-3; D tentatively fits TRBD1 or TRBD2 (6 bases each). The CDR3 extends over 17 amino acids. Germline V lookup: CDR1 SGHTS, CDR2 YDEGEE. Trimming removed 4 bases at V and 2 bases at J, with 20 bases between. DNA for the CDR3: TGTGCCAGCAGCCAATCGGGCAGTCGGGGGCCCACAGATACGCAGTATTTT. This codes for CASSQSGSRGPTDTQYF.

The J gene is TRBJ2-7, the V gene TRBV15; no clear D. The V end was cut by 0 bases, the J end by 0 bases, with 6 bases between. Germline V gives CDR1 LNHNV, CDR2 YYDKDF (reference sequence). The length of the CDR3 is 14 residues. The CDR3 loop reads CATSRDAYSYEQYF. The CDR3 DNA reads TGTGCCACCAGCAGAGACGCTTACTCCTACGAGCAGTACTTC.

Notes on this clone: Other DNA variants within this sample encode the same CDR3. The DNA of the CDR3 is TGTGCCAGCAGCATACCTAGCACAGATACGCAGTATTTT. Protein product: CASSIPSTDTQYF. The chain has TRBV5-4 and TRBJ2-3, with unresolved D. The CDR3 totals 13 residues. V lost 4 bases and J lost 0, with 6 bases in between. Germline CDR1 SGHNT, CDR2 YYREEE (reference sequence).

This chain links TRBV6-6 with TRBJ2-7; no definite D call. CDR3 length equals 15 residues. V shed 6 bases and J shed 4 bases, with 19 bases lying between them. Germline CDR1 and CDR2: MNHNY and SVGAGI (reference sequence). The CDR3 DNA is TGTGCCAGCAGACTTACCACTGACGGCCTTTACGAGCAGTACTTC. It is translated as CASRLTTDGLYEQYF.

This clone occurred once. J is TRBJ2-2 and V is TRBV10-3, with no clear D. Trimming took 11 bases from V and 5 from J, leaving 18 bases between them. Germline lookup yields CDR1 ENHRY and CDR2 SYGVKD. The CDR3 length is 14 residues. In DNA, the CDR3 is TGTGCCTCTTCAGGAACCGTCTTGACCGGGGAGCTGTTTTTT. Translating gives CASSGTVLTGELFF.

The chain combines TRBV19 with TRBJ2-5; maybe TRBD2 (5 bases). V was pared by 1 base and J by 2 bases, with 11 bases between. Germline CDR1 LNHDA, CDR2 SQIVND (reference sequence). The CDR3 runs 15 residues. CDR3 DNA sequence: TGTGCCAGTAGTATAGTCGGACTGCTACAAGAGACCCAGTACTTC. Its translation: CASSIVGLLQETQYF.

The V call is TRBV5-1, the J call TRBJ2-2; D remains unclear. The CDR3 spans 15 residues. V lost 0 bases to trimming and J lost 8 bases, with 14 bases between them. Germline CDR1 and CDR2: SGHRS and YFSETQ. The CDR3 is CASSLGGIPTGELFF. The CDR3 coding sequence is TGCGCCAGCAGCTTGGGAGGTATCCCCACGGGGGAGCTGTTTTTT.

The V gene is TRBV7-2, the J gene TRBJ1-5; D unclear. The CDR3 runs to 12 residues. Germline values: CDR1 SGHTA, CDR2 FQGNSA. V lost 8 bases and J lost 6, with 11 bases in between. The CDR3 DNA follows: TGTGCCAGCGGATTCTTTGGTCAGCCCCAGCATTTT. It is translated as CASGFFGQPQHF.